The rows below give T cell receptor beta chains drawn from one sample of a study of human T cells and chemical hapten exposure. TCRdb recomputed calls from the RACE reads with MiXCR, one row per CDR3 protein. The sample lists about 81,000 distinct CDR3 sequences; approximately 8% were seen once. The starting material was whole blood, obtained in connection with sensitization to the hapten diphenylcyclopropenone (DPC). Every receptor here comes from a young woman with alopecia areata. Some clones in this sample may be carry-over from other donors' samples. Both conserved end residues are part of each CDR3. D genes are given only for firm matches. Clone size, where shown, is once, few, many, or a class for clones that have expanded.

j_call d_call clone_size v_call cdr3_length cdr3_aa cdr3_nt
TRBJ1-3 NA NA TRBV7-9 14 CASSLGQSGNTIYF TGTGCCAGCAGCTTAGGACAGTCAGGAAACACCATATATTTT
TRBJ2-3 TRBD2 many TRBV18 17 CASSPSTSGGAADTQYF TGTGCCAGCTCACCCTCGACTAGCGGGGGGGCCGCTGATACGCAGTATTTT
TRBJ1-1 NA few TRBV12-3/TRBV12-4 15 CASSLQGGRVTEAFF TGTGCCAGCAGTTTACAGGGCGGCCGAGTTACTGAAGCTTTCTTT
TRBJ1-1 NA many TRBV2 11 CASRGRGDAFF TGTGCCAGCAGGGGTCGGGGGGATGCTTTCTTT
TRBJ1-1 TRBD1 many TRBV20-1 16 CSARVATGVLNTEAFF TGCAGTGCTAGAGTTGCGACAGGGGTTTTGAACACTGAAGCTTTCTTT
TRBJ1-1 NA many TRBV12-3/TRBV12-4 12 CASIKGYTEAFF TGTGCCAGCATTAAAGGGTACACTGAAGCTTTCTTT
TRBJ1-1 TRBD1 many TRBV7-6 18 CASSLNGGTGGLVTEAFF TGTGCCAGCAGCTTAAACGGCGGCACAGGGGGCCTCGTCACTGAAGCTTTCTTT
TRBJ1-1 NA few TRBV6-6 15 CASSSSAQGNTEAFF TGTGCCAGCAGTTCCTCGGCCCAAGGCAACACTGAAGCTTTCTTT
TRBJ2-7 TRBD1 few TRBV12-3/TRBV12-4 15 CASSLWTGGGYEQYF TGTGCCAGCAGTCTCTGGACAGGGGGTGGGTACGAGCAGTACTTC
TRBJ1-4 NA few TRBV20-1 13 CSAPTDTNEKLFF TGCAGTGCACCGACAGACACTAATGAAAAACTGTTTTTT
TRBJ2-1 NA NA TRBV19 16 CASSPRWGSSYNEQFF TGTGCCAGTAGTCCTCGTTGGGGGAGCTCCTACAATGAGCAGTTCTTC
TRBJ2-1 NA NA TRBV6-2/TRBV6-3 15 CASSSPVPPNNEQFF TGTGCCAGCAGTTCCCCTGTACCCCCGAACAATGAGCAGTTCTTC
TRBJ1-2 NA many TRBV10-3 13 CAISGAYRDGYTF TGTGCCATCAGTGGGGCTTACAGGGATGGCTACACCTTC
TRBJ2-1 NA NA TRBV3-1 14 CASSALGDFNEQFF TGTGCCAGCAGCGCGCTGGGGGACTTCAATGAGCAGTTCTTC
TRBJ1-1 NA many TRBV7-6 14 CASSEGPSGTEAFF TGTGCCAGCAGCGAAGGACCAAGTGGAACTGAAGCTTTCTTT
TRBJ1-6 NA few TRBV14 16 CASSQDDSLYNSPLHF TGTGCCAGCAGCCAAGACGACAGCCTTTATAATTCACCCCTCCACTTT
TRBJ2-3 NA NA TRBV24-1 12 CATSDTGDTQYF TGTGCCACCAGTGATACAGGGGATACGCAGTATTTT
TRBJ1-1 NA many TRBV5-1 14 CASSLGSGVTEAFF TGCGCCAGCAGCTTGGGGTCGGGGGTTACTGAAGCTTTCTTT
TRBJ1-6 NA few TRBV16 12 CASSQTNSPLHF TGTGCCAGCAGCCAAACCAATTCACCCCTCCACTTT
TRBJ2-3 TRBD2 NA TRBV6-6 20 CASNGPGLAGGSAGTDTQYF TGTGCCAGCAATGGACCGGGACTAGCGGGGGGCAGCGCCGGTACAGATACGCAGTATTTT
TRBJ2-3 NA few TRBV20-1 14 CSATSHISTDTQYF TGCAGTGCTACATCACATATAAGCACAGATACGCAGTATTTT
TRBJ2-7 NA few TRBV6-6 10 CASRGLGQYF TGTGCCAGCAGGGGATTAGGGCAGTACTTC
TRBJ2-7 NA many TRBV20-1 12 CSASKGTYEQYF TGCAGTGCTAGTAAGGGGACCTACGAGCAGTACTTC
TRBJ2-5 NA many TRBV20-1 13 CSARSGVQETQYF TGCAGTGCTAGAAGCGGAGTCCAAGAGACCCAGTACTTC
TRBJ2-7 NA NA TRBV5-1 12 CASSIGAYEQYF TGCGCCAGCAGCATCGGTGCCTACGAGCAGTACTTC
TRBJ2-5 NA few TRBV5-1 15 CASSIMGLIQETQYF TGCGCCAGCAGCATTATGGGACTCATCCAAGAGACCCAGTACTTC
TRBJ1-6 NA few TRBV18 13 CASSPLQDSPLHF TGTGCCAGCTCACCACTCCAGGATTCACCCCTCCACTTT
TRBJ2-7 NA few TRBV20-1 16 CSAKFIRGDLIYEQYF TGCAGTGCTAAGTTTATACGCGGGGACCTCATCTACGAGCAGTACTTC
TRBJ1-2 NA many TRBV14 12 CASSSGGPGYTF TGTGCCAGCAGTAGTGGAGGTCCTGGCTACACCTTC
TRBJ2-2 NA NA TRBV4-2 15 CASSRTPTLKGELFF TGTGCCAGCAGCCGAACACCTACGTTGAAGGGGGAGCTGTTTTTT
TRBJ2-5 NA many TRBV29-1 14 CSVEVGQGWKTQYF TGCAGCGTTGAAGTCGGGCAAGGGTGGAAGACCCAGTACTTC
TRBJ1-2 TRBD1 many TRBV18 13 CASSPDRGVAYTF TGTGCCAGCTCACCAGACAGGGGAGTAGCCTACACCTTC
TRBJ1-1 NA few TRBV29-1 12 CSVVGFNAEAFF TGCAGCGTTGTGGGGTTTAACGCTGAAGCTTTCTTT
TRBJ2-3 TRBD2 many TRBV7-8 19 CASSSIPGTKLSSTDTQYF TGTGCCAGCAGCTCTATACCCGGGACTAAGCTATCTAGCACAGATACGCAGTATTTT
TRBJ2-5 NA few TRBV6-5 13 CASRRRREETQYF TGTGCCAGCAGACGACGCAGGGAAGAGACCCAGTACTTC
TRBJ1-1 NA NA TRBV6-6 14 CASSTPERATEAFF TGTGCCAGCAGTACCCCTGAGAGGGCCACTGAAGCTTTCTTT
TRBJ1-4 TRBD1 few TRBV27 14 CASSFDRENEKLFF TGTGCCAGCAGTTTTGACAGGGAAAATGAAAAACTGTTTTTT